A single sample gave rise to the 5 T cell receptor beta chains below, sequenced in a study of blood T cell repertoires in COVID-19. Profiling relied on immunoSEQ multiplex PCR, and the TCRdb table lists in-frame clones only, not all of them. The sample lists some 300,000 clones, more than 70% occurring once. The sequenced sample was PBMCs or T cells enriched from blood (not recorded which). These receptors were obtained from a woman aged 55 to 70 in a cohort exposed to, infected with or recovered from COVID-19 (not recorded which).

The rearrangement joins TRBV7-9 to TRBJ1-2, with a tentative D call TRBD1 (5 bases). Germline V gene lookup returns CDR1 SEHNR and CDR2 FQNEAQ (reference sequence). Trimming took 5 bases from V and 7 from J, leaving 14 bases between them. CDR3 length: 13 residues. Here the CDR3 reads CASSQDRGFGYTF. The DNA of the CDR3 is TGTGCCAGCAGCCAAGACAGAGGATTTGGCTACACCTTC.

This CDR3 is CASWGTSGSTDTQYF. The CDR3 DNA reads TGTGCCAGCTGGGGAACTAGCGGGAGCACAGATACGCAGTATTTT. This chain joins TRBV2 and TRBJ2-3, with 9 bases that match TRBD2. Per the germline V gene, CDR1 is SNHLY and CDR2 is FYNNEI. V lost 8 bases, J lost 0 bases, and 6 bases stayed unmatched. There are 15 residues in the CDR3. Based on the CDR3 plus reference TRBV2 and TRBJ2-3, the full variable domain is EPEVTQTPSHQVTQMGQEVILRCVPISNHLYFYWYRQILGQKVEFLVSFYNNEISEKSEIFDDQFSVERPDGSNFTLKIRSTKLEDSAMYFCASWGTSGSTDTQYFGPGTRLTVL.

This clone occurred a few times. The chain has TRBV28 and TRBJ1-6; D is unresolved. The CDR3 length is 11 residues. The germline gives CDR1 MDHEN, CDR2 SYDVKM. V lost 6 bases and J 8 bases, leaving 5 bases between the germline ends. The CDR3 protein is CASSRDSPLHF. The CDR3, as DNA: TGTGCCAGCAGCCGAGATTCACCCCTCCACTTT.

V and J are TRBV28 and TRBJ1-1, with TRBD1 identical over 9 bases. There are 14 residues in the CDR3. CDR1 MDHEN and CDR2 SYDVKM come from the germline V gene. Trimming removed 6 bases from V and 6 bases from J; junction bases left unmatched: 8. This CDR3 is CASRYRGRTSEAFF. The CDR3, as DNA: TGTGCCAGCAGATACAGGGGGCGCACGTCTGAAGCTTTCTTT.

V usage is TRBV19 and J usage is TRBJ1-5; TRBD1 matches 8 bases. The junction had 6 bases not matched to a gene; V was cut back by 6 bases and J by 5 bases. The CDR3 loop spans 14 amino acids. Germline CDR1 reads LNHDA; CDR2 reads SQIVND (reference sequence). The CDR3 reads CASSLTGDDQPQHF. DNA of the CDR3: TGTGCCAGTAGCCTGACAGGGGATGATCAGCCCCAGCATTTT.